A single T cell receptor beta chain is shown here with its context. What this receptor recognizes is not known. Base-call qualities are not available, and no considerably larger clone is one nucleotide away. The data belong to a study of blood T cell repertoires in COVID-19 (dated by TCRdb to 2020 to 2021). Regarding the research as a whole: Collaborator samples came from the United States, Italy and Spain and covered acute and convalescent phases of COVID-19. Deeply sampled blood TCRbeta repertoires from subjects exposed to, actively infected with, or recovered from COVID-19 were included in the dataset. Where available, HLA class I and class II types were taken from metadata supplied by the sample provider and were not determined by assay-based typing. The material from the prospective study consisted of cDNA or gDNA derived from T cells, B-cell-depleted T cells, or PBMCs. Nearly every sample came with metadata listing a de-identified subject ID, COVID-19 status, age in years and sex. Samples came from the ongoing ImmuneRACE study (first 160 participants) plus 1,254 subjects from 6 global collaborators. The repertoires were released in a freely available public database intended as a resource for research on the immune response to SARS-CoV-2.

In the prospective study, participants were roughly 18 to 90 years old, resided in about 25 geographic areas of the United States, and were enrolled through a virtual design. In the prospective study, cohorts were assigned on the basis of participant-reported clinical history obtained from a screening survey and a study questionnaire. Each participant in the prospective study had whole blood, serum and a nasopharyngeal or oropharyngeal swab collected by mobile phlebotomists. Additional blood draws and questionnaires over an approximately 2-month period could optionally be provided by prospective study participants. Blood samples from the prospective study were shipped frozen or at room temperature prior to DNA extraction. TCRbeta CDR3 regions were amplified from genomic DNA by means of the immunoSEQ Assay, a bias-controlled multiplex PCR. In the source study's methods: The number of nucleated cells in each sample was estimated by amplification of reference gene primers within the assay. To quantify the absolute abundance of each unique TCRbeta CDR3 rearrangement, sequence reads were collapsed and filtered. For each sample, productive Simpson clonality was calculated by taking the square root of Simpson's diversity index across productive rearrangements. The table was pulled from immuneACCESS by TCRdb, which kept in-frame rearrangements only. Such tables lose some clones; where checked, under half of the loss comes from unresolved V genes, and the rest has no known cause. V and J calls and clone size come straight from that table; D and trimming were deduced from the DNA. The sample table contains some 380,000 clones; only one count was recorded for around 90% of them. The ten top clones hold about 2.1% of the sample.

Broad study findings and their caveats: How much clinical and demographic metadata was included differed by source and by participant, and the metadata was provided uncurated.

Looking up the germline V gene yields CDR1 MNHEY and CDR2 SVGAGI. V lost 6 bases and J lost 4 bases, and the count of bases not matched to a germline gene is 10. Counted from cysteine to phenylalanine, this CDR3 has 15 amino acids. The read is trimmed to its CDR3 DNA, 45 bases read in frame from base 1. Recombination connected TRBV6-5 to TRBJ1-1, with 8 middle bases fitting TRBD1. The TCR comes from a middle-aged woman with acute COVID-19. Input material: PBMCs or T cells enriched from blood (not recorded which). The encoded CDR3 is CASSGDRGGSTEAFF. The DNA is TGTGCCAGCAGCGGAGACAGGGGAGGGAGCACTGAAGCTTTCTTT.